Sequencing of this T cell receptor beta chain was carried out in a study of blood T cell repertoires in COVID-19. At the level of the study: Both acute and convalescent COVID-19 samples were obtained from the United States, Italy and Spain.

The V and J ends lost 6 bases and 2 bases, in that order; junction bases with no gene match: 18. Germline lookup yields CDR1 LNHDA and CDR2 SQIVND (reference sequence). The CDR3 contains 18 residues. Sequencing used immunoSEQ multiplex PCR; TCRdb keeps in-frame clones, though not all of them. The top ten clones hold 8.5% to 14% of a sample with about 21,000 clones, 88% of them seen once. The sequence came from a human donor in a cohort sampled during active COVID-19. The chain is built from TRBV19 and TRBJ2-5; 7 nucleotides match TRBD1. The sequencing input was peripheral blood. For the CDR3, the DNA is TGTGCCAGTAGCGCCCGACGGAGAACACAGGGGAGTCAAGAGACCCAGTACTTC. Translation gives CASSARRRTQGSQETQYF.